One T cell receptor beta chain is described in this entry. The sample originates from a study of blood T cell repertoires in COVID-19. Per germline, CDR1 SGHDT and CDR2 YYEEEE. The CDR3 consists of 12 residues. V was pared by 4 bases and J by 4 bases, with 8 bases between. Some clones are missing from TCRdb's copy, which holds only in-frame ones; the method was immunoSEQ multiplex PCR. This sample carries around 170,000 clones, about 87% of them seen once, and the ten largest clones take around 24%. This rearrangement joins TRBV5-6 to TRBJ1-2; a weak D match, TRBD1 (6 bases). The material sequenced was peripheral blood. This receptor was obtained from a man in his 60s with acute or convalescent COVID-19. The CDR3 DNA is TGTGCCAGCAGCCTGGACAGCTATGGCTACACCTTC. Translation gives CASSLDSYGYTF.